The entry below gives a single T cell receptor beta chain sequence along with its context. The data were obtained in a study of blood T cell repertoires in COVID-19. The wider study: The samples span acute and convalescent COVID-19 from the United States, Italy and Spain.

The CDR3 is 16 residues long. In the original processing: Amplification with reference gene primers provided the estimates of nucleated cell counts. The method was immunoSEQ multiplex PCR; TCRdb's version includes in-frame clones alone and lacks a portion of them. The V and J calls and clone size are taken from that table; D and trimming were inferred from the DNA. The table shows fewer than 600,000 clones, with approximately 89% occurring only once. This TCR was sampled from a man aged 18 to 30 with COVID-19, enrolled during active disease. What was sequenced was peripheral blood. The V gene is TRBV12-2, the J gene TRBJ1-2; whether TRBD1, the table's D call, matches the DNA was not checked. TRBV12-2 is shown as a pseudogene. Written as DNA, the CDR3 is TGTGCAAGTCGCTCCGGGGTCCAACAGGGGGACTATGGCTACACCTTC. This sequence encodes CASRSGVQQGDYGYTF.